The text below deals with one T cell receptor beta chain. Its antigen is as yet unknown. This CDR3 comprises 13 residues. Trimming shortened V by 0 bases and J by 9 bases, and 10 bases separated the two germline ends. Germline V gene sequence: CDR1 SGHKS, CDR2 YYEKEE (reference sequence). The entry originates in a study of regulatory and conventional T cells in RAG deficiency. General study results and limits: Shannon entropy was markedly lower and Simpson indices higher in RAG-deficient patients than control T-cell subsets. Patient subsets had shorter CDR3s; Omenn Treg-Tconv overlap exceeded 90%.

Profiled with immunoSEQ multiplex PCR; TCRdb holds only in-frame clones, not every one. The data contain around 29,000 clones, about 95% of them seen just once; the ten biggest clones take up approximately 0.15%. Genomic DNA came from blood conventional CD4+ T cells gated CD25-low CD127-high. The same sample was also used in a study of regulatory T cells. That work contributes: Primers: 52 TRBV forward and 13 TRBJ reverse. Regulatory T cells showed the strongest V-J pair restriction and V/J gene skewing among patient repertoires.

The sample taken for sequencing was CD25- CD4+ T cells sorted from blood. The rearrangement uses TRBV5-5 and TRBJ2-1; D unclear. This TCR was recovered from a human donor in good health. The CDR3 nucleotides are TGTGCCAGCAGCTTGGCCACAAACACTGAGCAGTTCTTC. This gives the protein CASSLATNTEQFF. Full variable domain (missing parts from reference TRBV5-5 and TRBJ2-1): DAGVTQSPTHLIKTRGQQVTLRCSPISGHKSVSWYQQVLGQGPQFIFQYYEKEERGRGNFPDRFSARQFPNYSSELNVNALLLGDSALYLCASSLATNTEQFFGPGTRLTVL.